The sequence of this T cell receptor beta chain was determined in a study of T-cell reconstitution after alpha-beta-depleted transplantation in children. Points from the study as a whole: At around two months after transplant, the alpha-beta T cells were reportedly derived from several hundred expanded clones that came from non-depleted graft cells.

A library of TCRbeta sequences, prepared with unique molecular identifiers, was generated. TCRdb re-analysed the PCR reads in MiXCR, keeping a single row per CDR3 protein. The table includes about 980,000 distinct CDR3 sequences, about 26% detected once. On this clonotype itself: Its specificity is not known.

Germline CDR1 and CDR2: SGHVT and SQSDAQ. The CDR3 contains 14 residues. V lost 2 bases, J lost 4 bases, and 12 bases lay in between. The specimen was PBMCs, mostly from graft donor cells, collected 360 days after TCRalphabeta/CD19-depleted stem cell transplant. The chain links TRBV7-4 to TRBJ2-7; D is ambiguous. The TCR was taken from a boy younger than two who had a stem cell transplant for SCID, so the T cells may come from the graft donor. Here the CDR3 DNA reads TGTGCCAGCAGCTTATTGAGTTGGGCTTACGAGCAGTACTTC. It specifies CASSLLSWAYEQYF.